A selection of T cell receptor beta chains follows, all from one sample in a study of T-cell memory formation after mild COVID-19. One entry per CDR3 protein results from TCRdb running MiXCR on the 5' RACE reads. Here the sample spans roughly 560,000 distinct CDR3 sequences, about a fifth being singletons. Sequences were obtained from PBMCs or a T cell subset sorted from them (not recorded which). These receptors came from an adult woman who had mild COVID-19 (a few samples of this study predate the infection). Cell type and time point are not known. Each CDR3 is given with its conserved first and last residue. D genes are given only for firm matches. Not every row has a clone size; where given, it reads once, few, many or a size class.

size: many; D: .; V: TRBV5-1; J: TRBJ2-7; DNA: TGCGCCAGCAGCTTACAGGACTCCTACGAGCAGTACTTC; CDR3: CASSLQDSYEQYF
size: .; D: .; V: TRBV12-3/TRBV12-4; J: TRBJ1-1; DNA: TGTGCCAGCAGTTTGGGTACCGGATGGATGGCTTTCTTT; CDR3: CASSLGTGWMAFF
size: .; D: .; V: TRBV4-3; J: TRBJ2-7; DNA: TGCGCCAGCAGCCAAGTCCCAGGGGCCGGCTCCTACGAGCAGTACTTC; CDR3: CASSQVPGAGSYEQYF
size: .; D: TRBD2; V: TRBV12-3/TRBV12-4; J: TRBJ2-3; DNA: TGTGCCAGCAGTCCAGGGACTAGCGGGAGTATCGTAGATACGCAGTATTTT; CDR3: CASSPGTSGSIVDTQYF
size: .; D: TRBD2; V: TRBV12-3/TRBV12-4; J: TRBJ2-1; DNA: TGTGCCAGCAGGGGGACTAGCGGGGGGAACTCCTACAATGAGCAGTTCTTC; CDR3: CASRGTSGGNSYNEQFF
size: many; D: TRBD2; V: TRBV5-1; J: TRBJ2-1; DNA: TGCGCCAGCAGCTTGCGGGGACTAGCGGGGTACTCCTCCTACAATGAGCAGTTCTTC; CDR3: CASSLRGLAGYSSYNEQFF
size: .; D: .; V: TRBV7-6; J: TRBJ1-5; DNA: TGTGCCAGCAGCTTAAGGGCCCCTGGGGTTAGCAATCAGCCCCAGCATTTT; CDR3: CASSLRAPGVSNQPQHF
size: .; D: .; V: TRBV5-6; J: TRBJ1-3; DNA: TGTGCCAGCAGCTTCGGGCTGATAGGTGGAAACACCATATATTTT; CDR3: CASSFGLIGGNTIYF
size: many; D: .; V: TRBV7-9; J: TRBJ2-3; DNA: TGCGCCAGCAGCTTAGGGTCAGCAGATACGCAGTATTTT; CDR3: CASSLGSADTQYF
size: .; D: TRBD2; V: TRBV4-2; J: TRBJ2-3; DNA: TGTGCCAGCAGCCAAGAAGAAAGCCTAGCGGGAGCCAAAAATACGCAGTATTTT; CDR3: CASSQEESLAGAKNTQYF
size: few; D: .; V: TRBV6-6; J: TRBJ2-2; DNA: TGTGCCAGCAGTACGAGTAACACCGGGGAGCTGTTTTTT; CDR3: CASSTSNTGELFF
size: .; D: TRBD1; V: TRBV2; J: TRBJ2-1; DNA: TGTGCCAGCAGGGAGGACAGGGGCTCCTACAATGAGCAGTTCTTC; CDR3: CASREDRGSYNEQFF
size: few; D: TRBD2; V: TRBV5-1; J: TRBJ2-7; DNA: TGCGCCAGCAGCACATCTAGCGGGTTCTACGAGCAGTACTTC; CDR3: CASSTSSGFYEQYF
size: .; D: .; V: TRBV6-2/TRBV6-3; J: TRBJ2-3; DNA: TGTGCCAGCAGCGAAGGGTGGGATACGCAGTATTTT; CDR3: CASSEGWDTQYF
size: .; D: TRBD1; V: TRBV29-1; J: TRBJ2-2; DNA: TGCAGCACGGGACAGGGGAACACCGGGGAGCTGTTTTTT; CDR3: CSTGQGNTGELFF
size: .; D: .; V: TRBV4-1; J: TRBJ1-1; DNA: TGCGCCAGCAGCCAAGATAAGGGAGGCTTCCCTGAAGCTTTCTTT; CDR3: CASSQDKGGFPEAFF
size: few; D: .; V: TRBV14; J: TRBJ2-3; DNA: TGTGCCAGCAGCCTGAGTTCGACAGCAGATACGCAGTATTTT; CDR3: CASSLSSTADTQYF
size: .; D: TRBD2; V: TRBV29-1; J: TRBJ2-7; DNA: TGCAGCGTTGGACTAGCGGGACGGGCGGGGGAGCAGTACTTC; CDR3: CSVGLAGRAGEQYF
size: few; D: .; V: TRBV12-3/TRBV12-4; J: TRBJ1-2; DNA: TGTGCCAGCACCCTCGGGCCATATGGCTACACCTTC; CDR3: CASTLGPYGYTF
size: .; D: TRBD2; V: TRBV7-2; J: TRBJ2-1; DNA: TGTGCCAGCAGCCTAGTGGGGACTAGCGGGGGACATGAGCAGTTCTTC; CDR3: CASSLVGTSGGHEQFF
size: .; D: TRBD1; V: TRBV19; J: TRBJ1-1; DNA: TGTGCCAGTAGTTTGACAGGGGGGGTTGGGACTGAAGCTTTCTTT; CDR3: CASSLTGGVGTEAFF
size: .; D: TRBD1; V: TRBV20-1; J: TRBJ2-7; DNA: TGCAGTGCGGGGACAGGGGTCTACGAGCAGTACTTC; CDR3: CSAGTGVYEQYF
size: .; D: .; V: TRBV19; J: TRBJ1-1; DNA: TGTGCCAGTAGTATCTTAGGGGTAGGCACTGAAGCTTTCTTT; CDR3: CASSILGVGTEAFF
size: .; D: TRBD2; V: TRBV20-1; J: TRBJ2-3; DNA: TGCAGTGCTACCGGCCTCACTAGCGGGAGAGGCACAGATACGCAGTATTTT; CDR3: CSATGLTSGRGTDTQYF